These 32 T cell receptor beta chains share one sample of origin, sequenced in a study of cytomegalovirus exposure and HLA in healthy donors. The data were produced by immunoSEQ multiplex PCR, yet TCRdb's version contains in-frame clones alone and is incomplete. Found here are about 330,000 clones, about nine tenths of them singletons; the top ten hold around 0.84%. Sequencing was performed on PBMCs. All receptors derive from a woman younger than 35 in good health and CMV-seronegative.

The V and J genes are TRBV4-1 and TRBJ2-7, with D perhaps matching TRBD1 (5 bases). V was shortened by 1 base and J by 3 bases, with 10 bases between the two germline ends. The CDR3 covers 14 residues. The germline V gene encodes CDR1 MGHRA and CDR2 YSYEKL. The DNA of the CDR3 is TGCGCCAGCAGCCAAGTACAGGAACGCTACGAGCAGTACTTC. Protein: CASSQVQERYEQYF.

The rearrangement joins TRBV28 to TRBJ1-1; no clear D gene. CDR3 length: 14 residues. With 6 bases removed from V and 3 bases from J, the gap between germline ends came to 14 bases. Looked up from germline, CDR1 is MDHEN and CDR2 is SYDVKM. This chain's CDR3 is CASRKNKGDTEAFF. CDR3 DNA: TGTGCCAGCAGGAAAAACAAAGGAGACACTGAAGCTTTCTTT. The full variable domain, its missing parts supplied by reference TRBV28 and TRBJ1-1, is DVKVTQSSRYLVKRTGEKVFLECVQDMDHENMFWYRQDPGLGLRLIYFSYDVKMKEKGDIPEGYSVSREKKERFSLILESASTNQTSMYLCASRKNKGDTEAFFGQGTRLTVV.

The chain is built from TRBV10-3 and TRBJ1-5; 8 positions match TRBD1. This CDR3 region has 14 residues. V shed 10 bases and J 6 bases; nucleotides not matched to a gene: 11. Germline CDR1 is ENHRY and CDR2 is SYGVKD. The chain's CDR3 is CATSFGQGSQPQHF. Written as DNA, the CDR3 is TGTGCCACATCTTTCGGACAGGGAAGTCAGCCCCAGCATTTT.

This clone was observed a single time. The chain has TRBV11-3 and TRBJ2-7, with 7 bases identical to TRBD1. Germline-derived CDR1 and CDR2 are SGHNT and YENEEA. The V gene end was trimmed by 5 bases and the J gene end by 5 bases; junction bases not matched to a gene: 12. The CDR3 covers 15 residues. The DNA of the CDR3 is TGTGCCAGCAGCCTCGGGACAGAGACTCTACACGAGCAGTACTTC. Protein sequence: CASSLGTETLHEQYF.

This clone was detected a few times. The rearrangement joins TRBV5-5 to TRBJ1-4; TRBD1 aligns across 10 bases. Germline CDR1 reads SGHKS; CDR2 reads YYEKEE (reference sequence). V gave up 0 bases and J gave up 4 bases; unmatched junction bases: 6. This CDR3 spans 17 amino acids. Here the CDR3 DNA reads TGTGCCAGCAGCTTGGGAGGGACAGGGGCTTATAATGAAAAACTGTTTTTT. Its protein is CASSLGGTGAYNEKLFF.

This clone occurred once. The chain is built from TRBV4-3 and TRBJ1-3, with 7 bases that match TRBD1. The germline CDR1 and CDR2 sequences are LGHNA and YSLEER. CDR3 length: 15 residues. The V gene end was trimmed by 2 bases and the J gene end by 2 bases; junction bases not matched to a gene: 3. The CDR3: CASSQNQGAGNTIYF. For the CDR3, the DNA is TGCGCCAGCAGCCAAAACCAGGGGGCTGGAAACACCATATATTTT.

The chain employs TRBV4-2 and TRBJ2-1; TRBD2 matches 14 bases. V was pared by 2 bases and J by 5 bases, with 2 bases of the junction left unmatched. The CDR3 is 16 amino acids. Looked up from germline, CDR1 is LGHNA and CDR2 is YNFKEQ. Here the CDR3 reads CASSQRTSGRNNEQFF. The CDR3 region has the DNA TGTGCCAGCAGCCAACGGACTAGCGGGAGGAACAATGAGCAGTTCTTC.

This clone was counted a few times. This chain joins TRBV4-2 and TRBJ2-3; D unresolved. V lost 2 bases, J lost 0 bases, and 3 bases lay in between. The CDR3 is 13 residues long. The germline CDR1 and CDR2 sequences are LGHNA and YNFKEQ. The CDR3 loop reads CASSQHSTDTQYF. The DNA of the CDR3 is TGTGCCAGCAGCCAACATAGCACAGATACGCAGTATTTT.

The CDR3 spells CASSPPGLAVSNEQFF. In DNA, the CDR3 is TGTGCCAGCAGCCCGCCGGGACTAGCGGTAAGCAATGAGCAGTTCTTC. V gene TRBV11-1 combines with J gene TRBJ2-1; 11 nucleotides match TRBD2. CDR1 SGHAT and CDR2 FQDESV come from the germline V gene (reference sequence). The CDR3 runs 16 residues. With 5 bases clipped from V and 6 bases from J, the junction kept 9 bases outside the gene matches. Supplemented by reference TRBV11-1 and TRBJ2-1, the full variable domain reads EAEVAQSPRYKITEKSQAVAFWCDPISGHATLYWYRQILGQGPELLVQFQDESVVDDSQLPKDRFSAERLKGVDSTLKIQPAELGDSAMYLCASSPPGLAVSNEQFFGPGTRLTVL.

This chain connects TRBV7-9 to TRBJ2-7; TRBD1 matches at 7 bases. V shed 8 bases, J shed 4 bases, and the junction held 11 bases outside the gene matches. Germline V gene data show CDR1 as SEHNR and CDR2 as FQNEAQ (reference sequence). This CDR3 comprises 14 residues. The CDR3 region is CASVPGQTLYEQYF. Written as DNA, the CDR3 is TGTGCCAGCGTCCCGGGACAGACGTTATACGAGCAGTACTTC.

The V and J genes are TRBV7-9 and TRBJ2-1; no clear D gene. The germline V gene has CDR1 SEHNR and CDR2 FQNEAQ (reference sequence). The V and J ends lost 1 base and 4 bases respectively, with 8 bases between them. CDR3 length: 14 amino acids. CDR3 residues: CASSLVQAYNEQFF. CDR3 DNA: TGTGCCAGCAGCTTAGTCCAAGCATACAATGAGCAGTTCTTC.

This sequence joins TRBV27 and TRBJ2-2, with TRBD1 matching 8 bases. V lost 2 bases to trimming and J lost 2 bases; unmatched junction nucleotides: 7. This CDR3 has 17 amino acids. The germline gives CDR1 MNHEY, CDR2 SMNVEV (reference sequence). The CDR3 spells CASSLSPGQANTGELFF. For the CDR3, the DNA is TGTGCCAGCAGTTTAAGTCCGGGACAGGCAAACACCGGGGAGCTGTTTTTT.

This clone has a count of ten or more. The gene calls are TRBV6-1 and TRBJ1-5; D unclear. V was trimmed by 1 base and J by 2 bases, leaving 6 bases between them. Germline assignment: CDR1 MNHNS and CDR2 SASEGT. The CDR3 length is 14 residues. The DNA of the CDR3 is TGTGCCAGCAGTGAAGGGGGAGGCAATCAGCCCCAGCATTTT. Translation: CASSEGGGNQPQHF.

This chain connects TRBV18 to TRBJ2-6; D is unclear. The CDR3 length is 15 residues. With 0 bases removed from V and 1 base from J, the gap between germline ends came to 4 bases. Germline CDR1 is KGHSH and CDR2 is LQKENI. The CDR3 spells CASSPPRSGANVLTF. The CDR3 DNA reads TGTGCCAGCTCACCACCGAGGTCTGGGGCCAACGTCCTGACTTTC.

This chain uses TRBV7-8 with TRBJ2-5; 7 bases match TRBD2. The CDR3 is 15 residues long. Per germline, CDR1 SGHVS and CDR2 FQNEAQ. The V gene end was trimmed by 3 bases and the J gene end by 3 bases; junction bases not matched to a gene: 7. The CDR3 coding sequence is TGTGCCAGCAGCTTGCTGTGGCTAGCGGAAGAGACCCAGTACTTC. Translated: CASSLLWLAEETQYF. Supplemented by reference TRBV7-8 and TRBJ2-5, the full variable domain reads GAGVSQSPRYKVAKRGQDVALRCDPISGHVSLFWYQQALGQGPEFLTYFQNEAQLDKSGLPSDRFFAERPEGSVSTLKIQRTQQEDSAVYLCASSLLWLAEETQYFGPGTRLLVL.

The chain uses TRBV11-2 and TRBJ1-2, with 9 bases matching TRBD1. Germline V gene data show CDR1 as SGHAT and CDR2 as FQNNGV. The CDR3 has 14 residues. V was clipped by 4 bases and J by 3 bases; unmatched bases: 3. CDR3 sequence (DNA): TGTGCCAGCAGCTCGACAGGGGGTTACTATGGCTACACCTTC. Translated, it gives CASSSTGGYYGYTF.

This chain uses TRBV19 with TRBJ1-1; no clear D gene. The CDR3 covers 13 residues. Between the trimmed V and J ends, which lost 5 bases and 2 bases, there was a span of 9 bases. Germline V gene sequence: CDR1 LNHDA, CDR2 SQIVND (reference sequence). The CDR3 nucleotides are TGTGCCAGTAGTCTGACACCAAACACTGAAGCTTTCTTT. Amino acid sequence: CASSLTPNTEAFF. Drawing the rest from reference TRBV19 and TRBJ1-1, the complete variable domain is DGGITQSPKYLFRKEGQNVTLSCEQNLNHDAMYWYRQDPGQGLRLIYYSQIVNDFQKGDIAEGYSVSREKKESFPLTVTSAQKNPTAFYLCASSLTPNTEAFFGQGTRLTVV.

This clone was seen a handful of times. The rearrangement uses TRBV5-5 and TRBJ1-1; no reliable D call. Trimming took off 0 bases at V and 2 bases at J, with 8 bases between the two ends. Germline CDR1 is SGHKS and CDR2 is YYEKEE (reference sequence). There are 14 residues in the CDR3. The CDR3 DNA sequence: TGTGCCAGCAGCTTGGCTCCGGGAAACACTGAAGCTTTCTTT. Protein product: CASSLAPGNTEAFF.

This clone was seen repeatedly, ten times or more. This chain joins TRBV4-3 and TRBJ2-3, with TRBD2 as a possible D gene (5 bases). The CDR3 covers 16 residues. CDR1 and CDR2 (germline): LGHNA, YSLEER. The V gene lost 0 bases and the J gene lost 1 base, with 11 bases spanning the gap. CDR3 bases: TGCGCCAGCAGCCAAGAACGGGGAGCGGGCACAGATACGCAGTATTTT. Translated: CASSQERGAGTDTQYF.

In DNA form, the CDR3 reads TGTGCCACCAGCAAAGGAGGGCAACAGGGGCTTGGCTACACCTTC. It yields the protein CATSKGGQQGLGYTF. The chain carries TRBV15 and TRBJ1-2; 7 nucleotides agree with TRBD1. Germline assignment: CDR1 LNHNV and CDR2 YYDKDF (reference sequence). This CDR3 comprises 15 residues. V lost 4 bases to trimming and J lost 7 bases; unmatched junction nucleotides: 12.

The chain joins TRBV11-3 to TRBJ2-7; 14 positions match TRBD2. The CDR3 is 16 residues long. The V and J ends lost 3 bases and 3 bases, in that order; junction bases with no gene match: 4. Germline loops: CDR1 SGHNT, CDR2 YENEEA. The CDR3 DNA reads TGTGCCAGCAGCTTCGGCGGGACTAGCGGGAGCTACGAGCAGTACTTC. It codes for CASSFGGTSGSYEQYF.

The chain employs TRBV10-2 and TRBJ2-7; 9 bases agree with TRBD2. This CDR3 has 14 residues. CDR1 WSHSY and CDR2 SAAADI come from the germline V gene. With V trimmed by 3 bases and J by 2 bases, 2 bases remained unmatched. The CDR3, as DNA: TGCGCCAGCAGTGATGCGGGGGGGCCCTACGAGCAGTACTTC. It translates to CASSDAGGPYEQYF.

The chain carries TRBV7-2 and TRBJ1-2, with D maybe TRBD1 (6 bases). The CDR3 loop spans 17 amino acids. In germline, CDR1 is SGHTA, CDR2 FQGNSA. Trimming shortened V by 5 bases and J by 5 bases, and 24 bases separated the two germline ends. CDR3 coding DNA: TGTGCCAGCAGCCGACCGGGGCAGGGGAAGAGGTGGTATGGCTACACCTTC. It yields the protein CASSRPGQGKRWYGYTF.

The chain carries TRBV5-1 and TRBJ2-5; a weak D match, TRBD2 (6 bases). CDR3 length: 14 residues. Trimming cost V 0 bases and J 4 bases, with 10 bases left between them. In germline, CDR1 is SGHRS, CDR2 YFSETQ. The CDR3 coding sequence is TGCGCCAGCAGCTTGGGTGCAGCGGGAGAGACCCAGTACTTC. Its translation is CASSLGAAGETQYF.

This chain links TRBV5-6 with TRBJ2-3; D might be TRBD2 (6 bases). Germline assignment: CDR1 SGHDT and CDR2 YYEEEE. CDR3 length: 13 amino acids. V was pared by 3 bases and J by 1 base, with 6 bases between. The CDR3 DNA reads TGTGCCAGCAGCTGGGGGGGCACAGATACGCAGTATTTT. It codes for CASSWGGTDTQYF.

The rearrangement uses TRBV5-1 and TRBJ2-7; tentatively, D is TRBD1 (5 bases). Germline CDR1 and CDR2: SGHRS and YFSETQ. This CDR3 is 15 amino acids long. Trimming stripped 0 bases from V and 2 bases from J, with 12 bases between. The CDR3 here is CASSLVPTDTYEQYF. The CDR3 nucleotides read TGCGCCAGCAGCTTGGTTCCGACAGACACCTACGAGCAGTACTTC.

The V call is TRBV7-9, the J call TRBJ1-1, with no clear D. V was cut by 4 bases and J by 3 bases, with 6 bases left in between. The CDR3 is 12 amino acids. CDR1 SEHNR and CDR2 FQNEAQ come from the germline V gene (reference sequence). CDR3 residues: CASSSRYTEAFF. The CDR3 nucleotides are TGTGCCAGCAGCTCGCGTTACACTGAAGCTTTCTTT.

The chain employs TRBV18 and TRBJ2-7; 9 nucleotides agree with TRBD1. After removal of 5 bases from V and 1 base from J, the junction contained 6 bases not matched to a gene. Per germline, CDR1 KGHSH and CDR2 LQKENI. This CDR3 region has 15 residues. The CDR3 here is CASSDRDRASYEQYF. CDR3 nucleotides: TGTGCCAGCTCAGACCGGGACAGGGCATCCTACGAGCAGTACTTC.

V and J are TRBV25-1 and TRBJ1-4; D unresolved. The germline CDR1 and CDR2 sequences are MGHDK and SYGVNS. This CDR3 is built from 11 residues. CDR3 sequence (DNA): TGTGGGAGCATGGGTAATGAAAAACTGTTTTTT. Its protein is CGSMGNEKLFF. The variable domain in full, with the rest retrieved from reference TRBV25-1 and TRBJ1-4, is EADIYQTPRYLVIGTGKKITLECSQTMGHDKMYWYQQDPGMELHLIHYSYGVNSTEKGDLSSESTVSRIRTEHFPLTLESARPSHTSQYLCGSMGNEKLFFGSGTQLSVL.

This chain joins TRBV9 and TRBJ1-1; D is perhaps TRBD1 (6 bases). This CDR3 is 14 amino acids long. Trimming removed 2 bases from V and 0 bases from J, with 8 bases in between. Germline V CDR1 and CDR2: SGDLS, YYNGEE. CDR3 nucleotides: TGTGCCAGCAGCGTTGGGGGCGTGAACACTGAAGCTTTCTTT. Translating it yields CASSVGGVNTEAFF.

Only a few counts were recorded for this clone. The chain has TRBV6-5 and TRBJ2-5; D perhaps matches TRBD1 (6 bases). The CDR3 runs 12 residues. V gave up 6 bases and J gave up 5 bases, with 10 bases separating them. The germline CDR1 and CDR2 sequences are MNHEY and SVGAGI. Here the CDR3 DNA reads TGTGCCAGCAGGTCTACAGGGGAGACCCAGTACTTC. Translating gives CASRSTGETQYF.

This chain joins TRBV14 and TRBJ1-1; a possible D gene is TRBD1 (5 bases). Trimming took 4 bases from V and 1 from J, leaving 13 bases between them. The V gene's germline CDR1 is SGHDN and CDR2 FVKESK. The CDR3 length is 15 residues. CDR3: CASSRVYGANTEAFF. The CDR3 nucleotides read TGTGCCAGCAGCCGAGTGTATGGGGCGAACACTGAAGCTTTCTTT.